A single sample gave rise to the 27 T cell receptor beta chains below, sequenced in a study of blood T cell repertoires in COVID-19. TCRdb keeps only in-frame clones here, not all; method: immunoSEQ multiplex PCR. The table has about 220,000 clones, approximately 80% seen once. The sample was peripheral blood. The origin of the receptors is a man aged 45-65 years with active or convalescent COVID-19.

This clone was seen just once. The CDR3 nucleotides are TGTGCCAGCAGTGACCGACAGGGTAAGGGCTCCTACGAGCAGTACGTC. This codes for CASSDRQGKGSYEQYV. V and J are TRBV6-1 and TRBJ2-7; the match to TRBD1 covers 7 bases. There are 16 residues in the CDR3. The J segment lost 0 bases and the V segment lost 3 bases, leaving 8 bases of the junction unmatched. Per germline, CDR1 MNHNS and CDR2 SASEGT.

V is TRBV6-6 and J is TRBJ2-5; D might be TRBD1 (5 bases). Germline values: CDR1 MNHNY, CDR2 SVGAGI (reference sequence). The V end lost 6 bases, the J end lost 4 bases, and 12 bases lay between the germline ends. CDR3 length: 13 residues. In DNA, the CDR3 is TGTGCCAGCAGGGCAGGGCCGGTAGAGACCCAGTACTTC. Its translation is CASRAGPVETQYF.

The gene calls are TRBV28 and TRBJ1-2, with 9 bases that match TRBD1. The CDR3 length is 14 residues. Germline V gene sequence: CDR1 MDHEN, CDR2 SYDVKM. With V trimmed by 5 bases and J by 8 bases, 9 bases remained unmatched. CDR3 sequence (DNA): TGTGCCAGCAGTGAGCCCGGGACAGGGTGGGGCTACACCTTC. Protein product: CASSEPGTGWGYTF.

The chain uses TRBV6-2 or TRBV6-3 and TRBJ1-5; unclear D gene. The CDR3 runs 19 residues. CDR1 and CDR2 (germline): MNHEY, SVGEGT. Trimming cost V 1 base and J 4 bases, with 23 bases left between them. The CDR3: CASSYFFRTGPKGNQPQHF. DNA for the CDR3: TGTGCCAGCAGTTACTTCTTCCGGACTGGCCCGAAGGGAAATCAGCCCCAGCATTTT.

The chain links TRBV27 to TRBJ2-5, with D perhaps matching TRBD1 (6 bases). CDR3 length equals 14 residues. V lost 5 bases to trimming and J lost 5 bases, with 15 bases between them. Germline values: CDR1 MNHEY, CDR2 SMNVEV (reference sequence). CDR3 sequence (DNA): TGTGCCAGCAGTCGCCTACAGGGAAGGGAGACCCAGTACTTC. This encodes CASSRLQGRETQYF.

The J gene is TRBJ1-3, the V gene TRBV5-1, with D unresolved. The CDR3 runs to 14 residues. Germline V gene data show CDR1 as SGHRS and CDR2 as YFSETQ. The V end was cut by 4 bases, the J end by 2 bases, with 10 bases between. The CDR3 bases are TGCGCCAGCAGCCGCGGCCAGACTGGAAACACCATATATTTT. Translation gives CASSRGQTGNTIYF.

The chain is built from TRBV15 and TRBJ2-2; 7 nucleotides line up with TRBD2. J was trimmed by 3 bases and V by 3 bases; bases with no gene match: 10. Germline values: CDR1 LNHNV, CDR2 YYDKDF (reference sequence). This CDR3 region has 17 residues. CDR3 DNA: TGTGCCACCAGCAGCCCCTTGGGGGGGAGAGACACCGGGGAGCTGTTTTTT. It encodes CATSSPLGGRDTGELFF.

J is TRBJ2-2 and V is TRBV28; the D is unclear. The germline gives CDR1 MDHEN, CDR2 SYDVKM. V lost 8 bases and J lost 0, with 4 bases in between. CDR3 size: 12 residues. CDR3 sequence: CASSSNTGELFF. CDR3 nucleotide sequence: TGTGCCAGCTCTTCGAACACCGGGGAGCTGTTTTTT.

V is TRBV2 and J is TRBJ1-4, with TRBD1 matching 8 bases. The CDR3 runs to 15 residues. From germline, CDR1 is SNHLY and CDR2 FYNNEI. Trimming cost V 7 bases and J 3 bases; bases outside gene matches: 7. The CDR3 coding sequence is TGTGCCAGCAATCAACTGACAGGGGCTAATGAAAAACTGTTTTTT. Amino acid sequence: CASNQLTGANEKLFF.

The J gene is TRBJ1-5, the V gene TRBV28; possibly TRBD1 for D (5 bases). The V gene's germline CDR1 is MDHEN and CDR2 SYDVKM. Trimming pared 3 bases from V and 7 bases from J, leaving 13 bases between. The CDR3 runs to 14 residues. The CDR3 DNA sequence: TGTGCCAGCAGTTTTGGGGCTTCGTTCCAGCCCCAGCATTTT. Translation: CASSFGASFQPQHF.

This chain joins TRBV11-2 and TRBJ2-3; the D gene is possibly TRBD1 (6 bases). The CDR3 spans 14 residues. Germline V gives CDR1 SGHAT, CDR2 FQNNGV. V gave up 3 bases and J gave up 4 bases, with 11 bases separating them. Here the CDR3 reads CASSFSRGPDTQYF. CDR3 DNA sequence: TGTGCCAGCAGCTTTTCCAGGGGCCCAGATACGCAGTATTTT.

Comments on this clone: The same CDR3 arises from other DNA sequences in this sample as well. This chain joins TRBV6-5 and TRBJ1-3; no clear D gene. CDR3 size: 13 residues. V lost 6 bases and J 4 bases, leaving 10 bases between the germline ends. In germline, CDR1 is MNHEY, CDR2 SVGAGI. Written as DNA, the CDR3 is TGTGCCAGCAGCCCGGGAGGGGGAAACACCATATATTTT. Translation gives CASSPGGGNTIYF.

V is TRBV10-1 and J is TRBJ2-7; 12 nucleotides line up with TRBD1. The germline CDR1 and CDR2 sequences are WNHNN and SYGVQD (reference sequence). CDR3 size: 17 residues. Unmatched junction bases numbered 17, after V lost 6 bases and J lost 8 bases. The CDR3 DNA reads TGCGCCAGCAGCTGGACCGGGACAGGGGGCGGAAATCACCAGCAGTACGTC. It encodes CASSWTGTGGGNHQQYV.

The V and J genes are TRBV18 and TRBJ2-1; possible D gene TRBD2, 6 bases. V was pared by 2 bases and J by 7 bases, with 21 bases between. Per germline, CDR1 KGHSH and CDR2 LQKENI. The CDR3 extends over 17 amino acids. The CDR3 bases are TGTGCCAGCTCACCATTTGTTGCGGGGCGAGGTTGGAATGAGCAGTTCTTC. Its translation: CASSPFVAGRGWNEQFF.

The chain has TRBV6-5 and TRBJ2-3; 8 bases agree with TRBD1. Germline CDR1 and CDR2: MNHEY and SVGAGI. V lost 6 bases, J lost 5 bases, and 7 bases stayed unmatched. CDR3 length: 14 amino acids. The CDR3 coding sequence is TGTGCCAGCAGGGTCCAGGGGGCGGGAGATACGCAGTATTTT. It translates to CASRVQGAGDTQYF.

The genes are TRBV11-3 and TRBJ2-3; no definite D call. Germline V gene data show CDR1 as SGHNT and CDR2 as YENEEA. V shed 2 bases and J shed 1 base, with 4 bases lying between them. This CDR3 has 13 residues. The CDR3 sequence is CASSLQGTDTQYF. The CDR3 DNA follows: TGTGCCAGCAGCTTACAGGGCACAGATACGCAGTATTTT.

As to this clone: Other DNA sequences in the same sample also yield this CDR3. The CDR3 here is CASSLGQGNSPLHF. The CDR3 bases are TGCGCCAGCAGCTTGGGACAGGGAAACTCACCCCTCCACTTT. The chain recombines TRBV5-1 with TRBJ1-6, with 7 bases matching TRBD1. CDR1 and CDR2 from the germline V gene are SGHRS and YFSETQ. The CDR3 has 14 amino acids. With 0 bases clipped from V and 10 bases from J, the junction kept 4 bases outside the gene matches.

The gene calls are TRBV7-9 and TRBJ1-3; no definite D call. Between the trimmed V and J ends, which lost 6 bases and 0 bases, there was a span of 18 bases. Germline V gives CDR1 SEHNR, CDR2 FQNEAQ (reference sequence). The CDR3 is 17 amino acids. The CDR3 spells CASSFASAQSSGNTIYF. The CDR3 nucleotides read TGTGCCAGCAGTTTCGCCTCGGCACAGAGCTCTGGAAACACCATATATTTT.

This rearrangement joins TRBV28 to TRBJ1-4; 7 bases fit TRBD1. Looked up from germline, CDR1 is MDHEN and CDR2 is SYDVKM. There are 14 residues in the CDR3. Trimming took 4 bases from V and 8 from J; bases not matched to a gene: 7. The CDR3 protein is CASSSGTEPEKLFF. The CDR3 nucleotides are TGTGCCAGCAGTTCCGGGACAGAACCAGAAAAACTGTTTTTT.

This chain connects TRBV14 to TRBJ2-1; 12 nucleotides agree with TRBD2. Germline CDR1 and CDR2: SGHDN and FVKESK. V lost 0 bases and J lost 3; bases outside the gene matches: 6. CDR3 length: 18 residues. CDR3 residues: CASSQETSGRRYYNEQFF. CDR3 nucleotides: TGTGCCAGCAGCCAAGAAACTAGCGGGAGGAGATACTACAATGAGCAGTTCTTC.

The chain combines TRBV25-1 with TRBJ2-7; 7 bases are shared with TRBD1. Looked up from germline, CDR1 is MGHDK and CDR2 is SYGVNS. The CDR3 is 18 residues long. V was clipped by 3 bases and J by 4 bases; unmatched bases: 18. The chain's CDR3 is CASSDSSSSFDRVYEQYF. The CDR3, as DNA: TGTGCCAGCAGTGATTCGTCATCATCCTTCGACAGGGTTTACGAGCAGTACTTC.

The chain employs TRBV20-1 and TRBJ2-3, with 8 bases that match TRBD2. After removal of 5 bases from V and 14 bases from J, the junction contained 9 bases not matched to a gene. The V gene's germline CDR1 is DFQATT and CDR2 SNEGSKA (reference sequence). This CDR3 is 11 amino acids long. The CDR3 DNA is TGCAGTGCTTTTGCGGGCGGGAGGAGGTATTTT. As protein: CSAFAGGRRYF.

V usage is TRBV28 and J usage is TRBJ2-1, with D possibly being TRBD2 (6 bases). Between the trimmed V and J ends, which lost 5 bases and 6 bases, there was a span of 17 bases. The CDR3 covers 15 residues. The germline CDR1 and CDR2 sequences are MDHEN and SYDVKM. Here the CDR3 DNA reads TGTGCCAGCAGTCCCCAAACTAGCATTGGCAATGAGCAGTTCTTC. Residues: CASSPQTSIGNEQFF.

This clone was seen a single time. The chain carries TRBV6-1 and TRBJ1-2, with TRBD1 matching over 8 bases. The trim removed 0 bases at V and 3 bases at J, leaving 12 bases unmatched. CDR1 is MNHNS and CDR2 is SASEGT in the germline V gene. The CDR3 covers 18 residues. The DNA for the CDR3 is TGTGCCAGCAGTGAAGCGCGGCAGGGGGCAGGCGGGTACTATGGCTACACCTTC. Residues: CASSEARQGAGGYYGYTF.

V is TRBV15 and J is TRBJ1-5, with 10 bases fitting TRBD1. From germline, CDR1 is LNHNV and CDR2 YYDKDF (reference sequence). V lost 0 bases to trimming and J lost 5 bases; unmatched junction nucleotides: 4. CDR3 length equals 16 residues. The CDR3 sequence is CATSRDWDRGYQPQHF. CDR3 nucleotides: TGTGCCACCAGCAGAGATTGGGACAGGGGATATCAGCCCCAGCATTTT.

V and J are TRBV18 and TRBJ2-5; TRBD1 agrees at 8 bases. The CDR3 is 14 residues long. With 8 bases clipped from V and 2 bases from J, the junction kept 7 bases outside the gene matches. Germline V lookup: CDR1 KGHSH, CDR2 LQKENI. The CDR3 region is CASLTGTGQETQYF. CDR3 nucleotides: TGTGCCAGCCTTACTGGGACAGGTCAAGAGACCCAGTACTTC.

V is TRBV9 and J is TRBJ1-6; D not resolved. This CDR3 has 15 residues. The V end was cut by 0 bases, the J end by 1 base, with 5 bases between. Germline CDR1 and CDR2: SGDLS and YYNGEE. The CDR3 loop is CASSVGGSYNSPLHF. The CDR3, as DNA: TGTGCCAGCAGCGTAGGAGGATCCTATAATTCACCCCTCCACTTT.